The 20 T cell receptor beta chains given below trace back to one sample, sequenced in a study of blood T cells in healthy people across ages. Next came a second PCR, run for about 6 to 12 cycles, which used a sample-barcoded 5' primer along with a J-beta primer mix. TCRdb fed the 5' RACE reads into MiXCR, producing one record per CDR3 protein. The top ten clones hold 3.5% to 4% of a sample with 550,000 to 750,000 distinct CDR3 sequences, 20% to 25% of them seen once. The sample was blood. These receptors were collected from a man in his 70s in good health.

The chain carries TRBV5-1 and TRBJ1-1; 10 positions match TRBD1. This CDR3 has 16 residues. Trimming at V came to 2 bases and at J to 0 bases, leaving 4 bases not matched to a gene. Per germline, CDR1 SGHRS and CDR2 YFSETQ. CDR3 in amino acids: CASSLRQGAVNTEAFF. For the CDR3, the DNA is TGCGCCAGCAGCTTACGACAGGGGGCTGTGAACACTGAAGCTTTCTTT.

This clonotype was found a few times. The chain has TRBV11-2 and TRBJ2-5, with 11 bases that match TRBD2. The CDR3 runs 16 residues. CDR1 and CDR2 from the germline V gene are SGHAT and FQNNGV. The trim removed 4 bases at V and 1 base at J, leaving 5 bases unmatched. CDR3 bases: TGTGCCAGCAGCTCGGGACTAGCGGCATCCCAAGAGACCCAGTACTTC. Encoded protein: CASSSGLAASQETQYF.

In this sample, this clonotype turned up a few times. The chain couples TRBV24-1 to TRBJ2-3, with 11 bases fitting TRBD2. Germline V gene data show CDR1 as KGHDR and CDR2 as SFDVKD. The CDR3 spans 19 residues. Trimming cost V 2 bases and J 8 bases; bases outside gene matches: 17. This CDR3 is CATSDSLAGTTSGIATQYF. CDR3 bases: TGTGCCACCAGTGATTCACTTGCGGGGACGACTAGCGGGATCGCTACGCAGTATTTT.

The rearrangement links TRBV6-2 or TRBV6-3 to TRBJ1-5; D unresolved. V dropped 0 bases and J dropped 5 bases, with 8 bases sitting between them. The CDR3 is made up of 14 amino acids. CDR1 MNHEY and CDR2 SVGEGT come from the germline V gene. This CDR3 reads CASSYSGFDQPQHF. The CDR3 DNA reads as TGTGCCAGCAGTTACTCAGGGTTCGATCAGCCCCAGCATTTT.

This clonotype has more than one count but fewer than ten. V is TRBV2 and J is TRBJ2-1; 11 nucleotides agree with TRBD2. The germline V gene encodes CDR1 SNHLY and CDR2 FYNNEI. The V gene end was trimmed by 8 bases and the J gene end by 9 bases; junction bases not matched to a gene: 6. CDR3 length equals 13 residues. The CDR3 coding sequence is TGTGCCAGCCAACTAGCGGGAGTTGGTGAGCAGTTCTTC. Amino acids: CASQLAGVGEQFF.

V and J are TRBV10-3 and TRBJ2-1; D perhaps matches TRBD2 (6 bases). The closer fit of TRBJ2-7 to the DNA end suggests the J call may be wrong. CDR1 ENHRY and CDR2 SYGVKD come from the germline V gene. The length of the CDR3 is 14 residues. CDR3 loop: CAISEGASGVKQYF. The CDR3 DNA reads as TGTGCCATCAGTGAGGGTGCGTCGGGAGTGAAGCAGTACTTC.

In its sample, this clonotype was seen a few times. V gene TRBV4-3 combines with J gene TRBJ2-2; 12 nucleotides match TRBD1. Trimming at V came to 1 base and at J to 7 bases, leaving 10 bases not matched to a gene. Germline assignment: CDR1 LGHNA and CDR2 YSLEER. The CDR3 is 18 amino acids. CDR3 amino acids: CASSQGIGTGGAGGELFF. As DNA, the CDR3 is TGCGCCAGCAGCCAAGGAATTGGGACAGGGGGCGCGGGCGGGGAGCTGTTTTTT.

This clonotype was observed at least ten times. Germline and junction disagree at one end, which may indicate a read error. J is TRBJ2-6 and V is TRBV5-1, with D unresolved. The CDR3 extends over 15 amino acids. The germline gives CDR1 SGHRS, CDR2 YFSETQ. For the CDR3, the DNA is TGTGCCAGCAGCTTACGGAGCTCTGGGGCCAACGTCCTGACTTTC. It translates to CASSLRSSGANVLTF.

The chain combines TRBV7-8 with TRBJ2-2; D gene ambiguous. Trimming stripped 8 bases from V and 9 bases from J, with 7 bases between. Germline-derived CDR1 and CDR2 are SGHVS and FQNEAQ. The CDR3 extends over 10 amino acids. As DNA, the CDR3 is TGTGCCAGCGGCCATCGGGAGCTGTTTTTT. It is translated as CASGHRELFF.

This clonotype was detected a few times. The CDR3 DNA is TGCAGCGTTGTGAACAGGGGGCCTAAGCGGGAGAGCTCCTACAATGAGCAGTTCTTC. This encodes CSVVNRGPKRESSYNEQFF. The J gene is TRBJ2-1, the V gene TRBV29-1; D might be TRBD1 (9 bases). CDR1 is SQVTM, CDR2 ANQGSEA, per germline. V lost 4 bases and J 0 bases, leaving 25 bases between the germline ends. CDR3 size: 19 residues.

This chain uses TRBV21-1 with TRBJ1-1. TRBV21-1 is a known pseudogene. This CDR3 has 16 residues. This CDR3 reads CASSKGKVDRRLEAFF. As DNA, the CDR3 is TGTGCCAGCAGCAAAGGGAAGGTCGACCGACGACTAGAAGCTTTCTTT.

This chain links TRBV11-2 with TRBJ2-3; no definite D call. The CDR3 runs to 14 residues. In germline, CDR1 is SGHAT, CDR2 FQNNGV. Trimming removed 4 bases from V and 3 bases from J, with 11 bases in between. The CDR3 nucleotides read TGTGCCAGCAGCTCCCACACAGAGACAGATACGCAGTATTTT. Its translation: CASSSHTETDTQYF.

The chain recombines TRBV11-2 with TRBJ1-2; D is possibly TRBD1 (6 bases). V lost 4 bases and J lost 0, with 15 bases in between. The CDR3 covers 16 residues. Germline loops: CDR1 SGHAT, CDR2 FQNNGV. The CDR3 DNA follows: TGTGCCAGCAGCTCACGGACAGCCCCGTCTAACTATGGCTACACCTTC. Its translation: CASSSRTAPSNYGYTF.

This clonotype came up a few times. Germline and junction disagree at one end, which may indicate a read error. The CDR3 DNA reads TGTGCCAGCAGCTTAGAGATCTACTTCGCTAGCGGGAGGGCCCTTGATGAGCGGTTCTTC. Its protein product is CASSLEIYFASGRALDERFF. The chain carries TRBV11-2 and TRBJ2-1, with TRBD2 matching over 12 bases. Germline assignment: CDR1 SGHAT and CDR2 FQNNGV. The length of the CDR3 is 20 residues.

The chain uses TRBV9 and TRBJ2-1, with 9 bases identical to TRBD1. The germline V gene has CDR1 SGDLS and CDR2 YYNGEE. The CDR3 totals 17 residues. Losses at the gene ends were 4 bases for V and 5 bases for J; bases not matched to a gene: 13. The CDR3 here is CASSSPDRDRVNNEQFF. In DNA form, the CDR3 reads TGTGCCAGCAGCTCCCCTGACAGGGACAGGGTTAACAATGAGCAGTTCTTC.

This clonotype was found a few times. At one of its ends the junction is not consistent with the germline gene, which may arise from a read error. The V gene is TRBV9, the J gene TRBJ2-7, with TRBD2 matching 9 bases. The CDR3 is 15 residues long. CDR1 SGDLS and CDR2 YYNGEE come from the germline V gene. Here the CDR3 reads CASSAMGSGSYEQYF. The CDR3, as DNA: TGCGCCAGCAGCGCAATGGGTAGCGGGAGTTACGAGCAGTACTTC.

V usage is TRBV6-6 and J usage is TRBJ1-2, with D hard to call. The CDR3 extends over 13 amino acids. V lost 7 bases and J lost 5, with 14 bases in between. Germline loops: CDR1 MNHNY, CDR2 SVGAGI (reference sequence). As DNA, the CDR3 is TGTGCCAGCACAGACCAAGAAGGTTATGGCTACACCTTC. Translating it yields CASTDQEGYGYTF.

This chain connects TRBV4-3 to TRBJ2-2; 8 bases align to TRBD1. The CDR3 has 17 amino acids. Germline V gene data show CDR1 as LGHNA and CDR2 as YSLEER. Trimming took 0 bases from V and 3 from J; bases not matched to a gene: 6. The CDR3 reads CASSQDLDRADTGELFF. CDR3 in DNA: TGCGCCAGCAGCCAAGACTTGGACAGGGCCGACACCGGGGAGCTGTTTTTT.

J is TRBJ2-7 and V is TRBV14; tentative D call: TRBD2 (5 bases). CDR1 and CDR2 (germline): SGHDN, FVKESK. CDR3 length equals 13 residues. Deletions cut 7 bases from V and 2 bases from J, with 12 bases between. DNA for the CDR3: TGTGCCAGCAACCCGAGCGGAACCTACGAGCAGTACTTC. It is translated as CASNPSGTYEQYF. Looking up the rest from reference TRBV14 and TRBJ2-7 gives the full variable domain: EAGVTQFPSHSVIEKGQTVTLRCDPISGHDNLYWYRRVMGKEIKFLLHFVKESKQDESGMPNNRFLAERTGGTYSTLKVQPAELEDSGVYFCASNPSGTYEQYFGPGTRLTVT.

This clonotype has just a few counts. The V call is TRBV20-1, the J call TRBJ2-5; weak D call: TRBD2 (6 bases). The CDR3 sequence is 13 residues long. Germline V gene lookup returns CDR1 DFQATT and CDR2 SNEGSKA (reference sequence). With 3 bases removed from V and 5 bases from J, the gap between germline ends came to 13 bases. This CDR3 reads CSARIGGTETQYF. The CDR3 region has the DNA TGCAGTGCTAGGATTGGAGGGACGGAGACCCAGTACTTC.